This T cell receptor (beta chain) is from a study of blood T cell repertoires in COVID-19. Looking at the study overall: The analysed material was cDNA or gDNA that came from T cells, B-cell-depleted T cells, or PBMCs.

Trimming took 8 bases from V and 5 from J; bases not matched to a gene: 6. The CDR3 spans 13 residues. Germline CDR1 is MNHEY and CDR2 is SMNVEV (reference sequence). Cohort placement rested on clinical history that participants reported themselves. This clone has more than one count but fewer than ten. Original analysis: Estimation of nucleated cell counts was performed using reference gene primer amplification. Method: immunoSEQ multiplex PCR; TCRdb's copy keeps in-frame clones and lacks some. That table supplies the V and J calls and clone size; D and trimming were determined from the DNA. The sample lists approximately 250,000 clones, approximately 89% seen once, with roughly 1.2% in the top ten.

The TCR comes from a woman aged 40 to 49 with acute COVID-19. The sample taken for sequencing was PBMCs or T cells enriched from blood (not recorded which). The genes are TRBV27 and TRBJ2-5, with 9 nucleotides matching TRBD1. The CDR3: CASHRTGVETQYF. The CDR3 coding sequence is TGTGCCAGCCACAGGACAGGGGTGGAGACCCAGTACTTC.